The clone carrying this T cell receptor (beta chain) appeared a few times. Its target is unknown. The sample is drawn from a study of CD8 T cells in Susac syndrome. Study conclusions and caveats: It was acknowledged in the study that its TCR sequencing and HLA analysis involved a relatively small number of individuals.

CD8+ and CD4+ T cells from blood underwent TCR beta sequencing, which was carried out in a high-throughput format. TEMRA cells were FACS-enriched and CD8+ and CD4+ T cells negatively isolated. CDR1 is GTSNPN, CDR2 SVGIG, per germline (reference sequence). The V gene lost 4 bases and the J gene lost 4 bases, with 10 bases spanning the gap. CDR3 length: 12 residues. When the RNA was reverse transcribed, random hexamers were used with an input of roughly 0.5 to 1 ug. By means of immunoSEQ multiplex PCR, TCR beta CDR3 spanning 54 Vbeta and 13 Jbeta underwent amplification. In TCRdb, the immunoSEQ multiplex PCR reads were re-called with MiXCR into one record per CDR3 protein. The sample includes 350,000 to 550,000 distinct CDR3 sequences, 75% to 90% of them seen just once.

The chain couples TRBV30 to TRBJ1-1, with D possibly being TRBD1 (6 bases). The TCR sequence derives from a human donor with multiple sclerosis. Sample: CD8+ T cells from PBMCs. DNA of the CDR3: TGTGCCTGGAACTTAGGGGGCACTGAAGCTTTCTTT. It encodes CAWNLGGTEAFF.